The sequence of this T cell receptor beta chain was determined in a study of T cell clones after liver transplantation. About the research overall: A pre-transplant mixed lymphocyte reaction with TCRbeta sequencing defined graft-donor-reactive clones followed in post-transplant blood.

Study-wide findings and caveats: In two subjects, few donor cells limited the measurable donor-reactive repertoire. Graft donor-reactive T cells may have migrated into the graft rather than being deleted.

Method: immunoSEQ multiplex PCR; TCRdb's copy keeps in-frame clones and lacks some. The sample carries around 60,000 clones, 71% recorded once. Note on this clone: The antigen is unknown.

Germline V lookup: CDR1 SNHLY, CDR2 FYNNEI. V was clipped by 6 bases and J by 2 bases; unmatched bases: 8. This CDR3 has 16 amino acids. The sequencing here drew on CD4+ T cells from blood, taken before liver transplant. This clonotype was obtained from a human donor who received a liver transplant. The chain uses TRBV2 and TRBJ1-2, with 11 bases matching TRBD1. CDR3 in amino acids: CASSADRGLSNYGYTF. DNA of the CDR3: TGTGCCAGCAGCGCGGACAGGGGGCTATCAAACTATGGCTACACCTTC.